This TCR beta chain was captured in a study of blood T cell repertoires in COVID-19. This CDR3 is built from 14 residues. Trimming cost V 3 bases and J 3 bases, with 8 bases left between them. Germline V gene sequence: CDR1 KGHDR, CDR2 SFDVKD. The data were produced by immunoSEQ multiplex PCR, yet TCRdb's version contains in-frame clones alone and is incomplete. Among some 210,000 clones listed, about 81% were seen once. The chain uses TRBV24-1 and TRBJ1-5; D possibly corresponds to TRBD1 (6 bases). This clonotype was sampled from a man in his forties who had recovered from COVID-19. Sequencing was carried out using PBMCs or T cells enriched from blood (not recorded which). In DNA, the CDR3 is TGTGCCACCAGTGATGCAGGGGTCAATCAGCCCCAGCATTTT. This gives the protein CATSDAGVNQPQHF.